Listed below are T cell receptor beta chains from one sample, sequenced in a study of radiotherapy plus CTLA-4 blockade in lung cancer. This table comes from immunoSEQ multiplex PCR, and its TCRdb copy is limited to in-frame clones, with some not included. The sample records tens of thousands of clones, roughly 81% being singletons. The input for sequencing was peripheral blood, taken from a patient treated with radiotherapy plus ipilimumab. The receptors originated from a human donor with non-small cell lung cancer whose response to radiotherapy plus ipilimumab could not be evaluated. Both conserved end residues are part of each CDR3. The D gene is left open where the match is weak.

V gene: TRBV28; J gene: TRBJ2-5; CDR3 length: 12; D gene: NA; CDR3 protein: CASREFGETQYF; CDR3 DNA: TGTGCCAGCAGGGAGTTTGGAGAGACCCAGTACTTC
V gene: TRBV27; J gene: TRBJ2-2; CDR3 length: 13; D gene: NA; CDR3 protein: CASRPGDTGELFF; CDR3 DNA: TGTGCCAGCAGGCCAGGGGACACCGGGGAGCTGTTTTTT
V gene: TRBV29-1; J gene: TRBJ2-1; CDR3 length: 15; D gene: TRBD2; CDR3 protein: CSVEDPGTSDNEQFF; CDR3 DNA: TGCAGCGTTGAAGACCCCGGGACTAGCGATAATGAGCAGTTCTTC
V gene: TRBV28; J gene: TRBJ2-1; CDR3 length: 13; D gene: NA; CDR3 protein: CASSLYGGNEQFF; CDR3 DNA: TGTGCCAGCAGCTTGTATGGCGGCAATGAGCAGTTCTTC
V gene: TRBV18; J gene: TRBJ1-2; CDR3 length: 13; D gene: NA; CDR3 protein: CASSPTDNYGYTF; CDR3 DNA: TGTGCCAGCTCCCCGACAGATAACTATGGCTACACCTTC
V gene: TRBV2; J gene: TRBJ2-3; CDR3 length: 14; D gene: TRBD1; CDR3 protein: CASRSRTGENTQYF; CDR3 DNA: TGTGCCAGCAGGAGCAGGACAGGGGAAAATACGCAGTATTTT
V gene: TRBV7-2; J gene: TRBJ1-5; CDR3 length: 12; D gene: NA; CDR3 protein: CASSPAGGPQHF; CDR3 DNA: TGTGCCAGCAGCCCCGCAGGTGGGCCCCAGCATTTT
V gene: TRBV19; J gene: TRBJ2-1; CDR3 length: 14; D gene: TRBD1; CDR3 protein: CASKSQGPGGEQFF; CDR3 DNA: TGTGCCAGTAAGTCTCAGGGGCCAGGGGGTGAGCAGTTCTTC
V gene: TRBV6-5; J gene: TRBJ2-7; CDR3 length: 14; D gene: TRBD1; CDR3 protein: CASRKPGQNYEQYF; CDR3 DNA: TGTGCCAGCAGAAAACCGGGACAGAACTACGAGCAGTACTTC
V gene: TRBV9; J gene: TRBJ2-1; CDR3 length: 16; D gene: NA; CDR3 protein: CASSGHREESYNEQFF; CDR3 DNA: TGTGCCAGCAGCGGACATAGGGAGGAGTCCTACAATGAGCAGTTCTTC
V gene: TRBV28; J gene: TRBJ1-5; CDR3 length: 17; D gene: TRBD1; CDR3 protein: CASSRGQGGIGNQPQHF; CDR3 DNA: TGTGCCAGCAGCCGGGGACAGGGAGGGATCGGCAATCAGCCCCAGCATTTT
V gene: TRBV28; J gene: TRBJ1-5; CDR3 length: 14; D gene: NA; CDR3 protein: CASSLRAGHQPQHF; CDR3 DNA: TGTGCCAGCAGTTTACGGGCAGGGCATCAGCCCCAGCATTTT